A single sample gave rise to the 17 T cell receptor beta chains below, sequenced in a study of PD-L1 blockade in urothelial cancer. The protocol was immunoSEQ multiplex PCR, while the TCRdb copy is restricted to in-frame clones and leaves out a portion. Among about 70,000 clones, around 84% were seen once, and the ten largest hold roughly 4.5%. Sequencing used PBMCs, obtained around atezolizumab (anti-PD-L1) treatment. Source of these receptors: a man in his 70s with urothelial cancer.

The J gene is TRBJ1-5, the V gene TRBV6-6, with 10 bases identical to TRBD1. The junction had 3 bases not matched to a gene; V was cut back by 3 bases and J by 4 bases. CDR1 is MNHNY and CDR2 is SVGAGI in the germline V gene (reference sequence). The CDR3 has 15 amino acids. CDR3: CASSYGQGGNQPQHF. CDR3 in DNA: TGTGCCAGCAGTTATGGACAGGGGGGGAATCAGCCCCAGCATTTT.

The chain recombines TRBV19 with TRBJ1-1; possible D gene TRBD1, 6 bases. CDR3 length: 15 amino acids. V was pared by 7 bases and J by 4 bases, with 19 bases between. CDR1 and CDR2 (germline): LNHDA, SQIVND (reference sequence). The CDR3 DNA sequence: TGTGCCAGTATTCCTGGGGGGGGCGCGGGCACTGAAGCTTTCTTT. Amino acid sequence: CASIPGGGAGTEAFF.

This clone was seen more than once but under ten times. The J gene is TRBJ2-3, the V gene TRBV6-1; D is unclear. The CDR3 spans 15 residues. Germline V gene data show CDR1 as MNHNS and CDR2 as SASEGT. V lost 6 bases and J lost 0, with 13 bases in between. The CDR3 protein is CASSSEPRSTDTQYF. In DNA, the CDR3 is TGTGCCAGCAGCTCAGAACCCAGGAGCACAGATACGCAGTATTTT.

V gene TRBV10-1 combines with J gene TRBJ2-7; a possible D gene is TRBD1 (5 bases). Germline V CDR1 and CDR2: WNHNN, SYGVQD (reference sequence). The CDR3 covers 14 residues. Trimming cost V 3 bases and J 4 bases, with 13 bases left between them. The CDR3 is CASSEGGRAYEQYF. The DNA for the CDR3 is TGCGCCAGCAGTGAAGGTGGCAGGGCGTACGAGCAGTACTTC.

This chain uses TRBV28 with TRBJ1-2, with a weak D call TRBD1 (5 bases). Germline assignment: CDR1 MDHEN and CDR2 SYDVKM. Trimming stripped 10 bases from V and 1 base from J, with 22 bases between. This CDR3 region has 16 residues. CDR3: CATKSLKNGGNYGYTF. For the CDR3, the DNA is TGTGCCACTAAATCACTGAAAAACGGGGGTAACTATGGCTACACCTTC.

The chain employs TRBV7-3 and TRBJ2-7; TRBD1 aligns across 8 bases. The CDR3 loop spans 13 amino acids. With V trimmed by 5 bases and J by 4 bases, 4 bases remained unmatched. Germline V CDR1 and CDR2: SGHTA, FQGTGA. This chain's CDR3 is CASSPRQGYEQYF. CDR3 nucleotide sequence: TGTGCCAGCAGCCCCAGACAGGGGTACGAGCAGTACTTC.

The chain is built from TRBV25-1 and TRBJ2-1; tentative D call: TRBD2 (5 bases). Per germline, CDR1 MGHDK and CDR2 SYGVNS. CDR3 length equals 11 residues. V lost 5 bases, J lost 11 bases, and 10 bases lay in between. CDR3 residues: CASSQEAQQFF. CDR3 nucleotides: TGTGCCAGCAGTCAGGAGGCCCAGCAGTTCTTC.

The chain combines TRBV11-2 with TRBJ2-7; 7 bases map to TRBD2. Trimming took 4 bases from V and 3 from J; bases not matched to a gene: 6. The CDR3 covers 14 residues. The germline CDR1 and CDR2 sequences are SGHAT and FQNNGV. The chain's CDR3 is CASSSAGVHYEQYF. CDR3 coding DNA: TGTGCCAGCAGCTCCGCGGGAGTACACTACGAGCAGTACTTC. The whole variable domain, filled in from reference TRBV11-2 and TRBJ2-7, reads EAGVAQSPRYKIIEKRQSVAFWCNPISGHATLYWYQQILGQGPKLLIQFQNNGVVDDSQLPKDRFSAERLKGVDSTLKIQPAKLEDSAVYLCASSSAGVHYEQYFGPGTRLTVT.

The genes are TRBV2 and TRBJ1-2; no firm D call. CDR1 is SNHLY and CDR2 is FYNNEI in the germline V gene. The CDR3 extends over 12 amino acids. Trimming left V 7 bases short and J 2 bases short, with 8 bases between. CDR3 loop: CASTQMNYGYTF. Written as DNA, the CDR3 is TGTGCCAGCACGCAGATGAACTATGGCTACACCTTC.

In nucleotides, the CDR3 is TGTGCCAGCAGCCAACGGACTAGCGGGATCCTGGATGAGCAGTTCTTC. It is translated as CASSQRTSGILDEQFF. The chain recombines TRBV7-9 with TRBJ2-1; TRBD2 matches 12 bases. Germline lookup yields CDR1 SEHNR and CDR2 FQNEAQ (reference sequence). The CDR3 has 16 residues. V shed 5 bases, J shed 8 bases, and the junction held 10 bases outside the gene matches.

The DNA of the CDR3 is TGTGCCAGCAGCCTCGGCGGCCCGTACAATGAGCAGTTCTTC. This encodes CASSLGGPYNEQFF. The chain carries TRBV27 and TRBJ2-1; no definite D call. There are 14 residues in the CDR3. CDR1 is MNHEY and CDR2 is SMNVEV in the germline V gene (reference sequence). Trimming removed 6 bases at V and 4 bases at J, with 13 bases between.

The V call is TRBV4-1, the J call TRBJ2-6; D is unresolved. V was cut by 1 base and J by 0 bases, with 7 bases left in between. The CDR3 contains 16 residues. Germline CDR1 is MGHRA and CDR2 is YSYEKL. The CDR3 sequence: CASSQVRSSGANVLTF. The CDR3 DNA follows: TGCGCCAGCAGCCAAGTAAGGAGCTCTGGGGCCAACGTCCTGACTTTC.

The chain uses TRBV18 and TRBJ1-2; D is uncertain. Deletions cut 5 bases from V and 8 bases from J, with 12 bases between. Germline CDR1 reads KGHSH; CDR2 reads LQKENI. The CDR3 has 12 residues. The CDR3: CASSSGRAGYTF. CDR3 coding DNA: TGTGCCAGCTCATCCGGGAGGGCGGGCTACACCTTC.

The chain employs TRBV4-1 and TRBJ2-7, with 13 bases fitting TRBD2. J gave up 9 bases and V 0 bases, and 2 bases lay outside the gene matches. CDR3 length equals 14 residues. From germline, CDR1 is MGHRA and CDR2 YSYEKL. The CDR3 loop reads CASSQEGLAGVQYF. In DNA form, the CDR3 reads TGCGCCAGCAGCCAAGAAGGACTAGCGGGAGTGCAGTACTTC.

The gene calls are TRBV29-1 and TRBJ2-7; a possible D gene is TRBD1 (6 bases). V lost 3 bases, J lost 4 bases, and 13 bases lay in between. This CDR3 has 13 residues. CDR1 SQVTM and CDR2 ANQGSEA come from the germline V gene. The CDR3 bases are TGCAGCGTTGAGGGCAGAGGGGGATACGAGCAGTACTTC. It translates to CSVEGRGGYEQYF.

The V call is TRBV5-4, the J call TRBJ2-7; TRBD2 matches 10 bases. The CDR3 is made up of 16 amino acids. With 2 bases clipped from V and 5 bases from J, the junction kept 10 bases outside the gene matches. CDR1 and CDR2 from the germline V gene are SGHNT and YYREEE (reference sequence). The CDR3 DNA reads TGTGCCAGCAGCTTATTTTTAGCGGGAGGTATCCACGAGCAGTACTTC. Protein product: CASSLFLAGGIHEQYF.

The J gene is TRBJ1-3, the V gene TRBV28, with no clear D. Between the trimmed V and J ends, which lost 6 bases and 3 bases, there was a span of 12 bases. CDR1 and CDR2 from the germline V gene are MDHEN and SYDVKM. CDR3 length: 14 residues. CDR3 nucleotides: TGTGCCAGCAGGTCTACAGAGAGTGGAAACACCATATATTTT. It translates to CASRSTESGNTIYF.